A selection of T cell receptor beta chains follows, all from one sample in a study of blood T cell repertoires in COVID-19. Generated by immunoSEQ multiplex PCR, the TCRdb table keeps only in-frame clones and is missing some. The sample contains approximately 300,000 clones, over 70% of which appear only once. The specimen sequenced was peripheral blood. All receptors come from a woman aged 50 to 65 with acute or convalescent COVID-19. The CDR3 runs from the conserved cysteine through the conserved F or W. The D gene is left open where the match is weak. Some rows mark clone size as missing; the rest say once, few, many or name a class of expanded clone.

size	V	J	D	DNA	CDR3
NA	TRBV2	TRBJ1-1	NA	TGTGCCAGCAATCGACAAGGCCCCCCGAACACTGAAGCTTTCTTT	CASNRQGPPNTEAFF
NA	TRBV2	TRBJ1-2	TRBD1	TGTGCCAGCAGTCGGGACAGTGCCTATGGCTACACCTTC	CASSRDSAYGYTF
NA	TRBV5-5	TRBJ2-3	TRBD2	TGTGCCGCGTCGGGGCTAGCGGCGCTGGATACGCAGTATTTT	CAASGLAALDTQYF
NA	TRBV2	TRBJ2-1	NA	TGTGCCAGCAGTGAAGAGACAGAGATCTACAATGAGCAGTTCTTC	CASSEETEIYNEQFF
NA	TRBV7-7	TRBJ2-1	TRBD2	TGTGCCAGCAGCTTAAACGGGGGGGCCTACAATGAGCAGTTCTTC	CASSLNGGAYNEQFF
many	TRBV20-1	TRBJ1-4	TRBD1	TGCAGTGCTAGTAGAACAGGGGGAACTAATGAAAAACTGTTTTTT	CSASRTGGTNEKLFF
NA	TRBV27	TRBJ1-5	NA	TGTGCCAGCTGCCCGGTGTATAGCAATCAGCCCCAGCATTTT	CASCPVYSNQPQHF
NA	TRBV27	TRBJ2-7	TRBD1	TGTGCCAGCAGTTTATACAGGGGGCCTACCGAGCAGTACTTC	CASSLYRGPTEQYF
once	TRBV5-1	TRBJ2-3	NA	TGCGCCAGCAGCGATTTTGGCGGGGCTAGCACAGATACGCAGTATTTT	CASSDFGGASTDTQYF
NA	TRBV2	TRBJ2-2	TRBD1	TGTGCCAGCAGTTGGGACAGGGGGACCGGGGAGCTGTTTTTT	CASSWDRGTGELFF
once	TRBV6-6	TRBJ2-3	NA	TGTGCCAGCAGCCCCGCCCCCCTGGGACTCACAGATACGCAGTATTTT	CASSPAPLGLTDTQYF
NA	TRBV2	TRBJ2-5	TRBD2	TGTGCCAGCAGTGAAGTAGCTAGCGGGAGGGCCGGTGGAGAGACCCAGTACTTC	CASSEVASGRAGGETQYF
NA	TRBV28	TRBJ2-5	TRBD1	TGTGCCAGCAGTCCCACTTGGGGGACAGGGGACGTACAATACCAAGAGACCCAGTACTTC	CASSPTWGTGDVQYQETQYF
NA	TRBV11-2	TRBJ1-2	NA	TGTGCCAGCTGTGAGGACAGACTCTATGGCTACACCTTC	CASCEDRLYGYTF
many	TRBV19	TRBJ2-5	TRBD1	TGTGCCAGTAGTACGGACAGGGGTATTGAGGAGACCCAGTACTTC	CASSTDRGIEETQYF
NA	TRBV5-1	TRBJ2-7	TRBD1	TGCGCCAGCAGCTTGGAGTGGACAGGGGGCGTCAGGACCTACGAGCAGTACTTC	CASSLEWTGGVRTYEQYF
NA	TRBV4-3	TRBJ1-2	TRBD1	TGCGCCAGCAGCCAAGTCAACAGGGGCACGGCAAGCTACACCTTC	CASSQVNRGTASYTF
NA	TRBV11-1	TRBJ1-2	TRBD1	TGTGCCAGCAGCGACCAACAGGGGATACATGGCTACACCTTC	CASSDQQGIHGYTF
few	TRBV30	TRBJ2-5	NA	TGTGCCTGGAGTTGGCAGGGGTTGGAGACCCAGTACTTC	CAWSWQGLETQYF
NA	TRBV27	TRBJ2-2	NA	TGTGCCAGCAGTTTATCGTCAGGGTCAAACACCGGGGAGCTGTTTTTT	CASSLSSGSNTGELFF
NA	TRBV7-7	TRBJ2-1	NA	TGTGCCAGCAGCTTACGGTGGTCTCTTGGAGAGGAGCAGTTCTTC	CASSLRWSLGEEQFF
NA	TRBV5-1	TRBJ2-5	NA	TGCGCCAGCAGCTCCTCGAGACTCCGGAAAGAGACCCAGTACTTC	CASSSSRLRKETQYF
NA	TRBV13	TRBJ2-3	TRBD1	TGTGCCAGCAGCTTAGGCACCACAGGGGGCAGCACAGATACGCAGTATTTT	CASSLGTTGGSTDTQYF
NA	TRBV5-1	TRBJ2-3	TRBD2	TGCGCCAGCAGCTCCTCTAGCGGGGGGGCCATAGATACGCAGTATTTT	CASSSSSGGAIDTQYF
NA	TRBV19	TRBJ1-5	NA	TGTGCCAGTAGTGGGGGGTTTTATAGCAATCAGCCCCAGCATTTT	CASSGGFYSNQPQHF
NA	TRBV7-9	TRBJ1-6	TRBD1	TGTGCCAGCAGCCCAGACAGGGTCCAATATAATTCACCCCTCCACTTT	CASSPDRVQYNSPLHF
NA	TRBV6-1	TRBJ1-5	TRBD1	TGTGCCAGCAGTGAATTTCGGACAGGGTTGTACCAGCCCCAGCATTTT	CASSEFRTGLYQPQHF
NA	TRBV5-1	TRBJ2-7	NA	TGCGCCAGCAGCCCGACACAGGGAACGCCTGGCGAGCAGTACTTC	CASSPTQGTPGEQYF
NA	TRBV6-4	TRBJ1-1	TRBD1	TGTGCCAGCAGCCCTACGGACAGGGGGACTGAAGCTTTCTTT	CASSPTDRGTEAFF
NA	TRBV9	TRBJ1-2	NA	TGTGCCAGCAGCGTAGAGCACTATGGCTACACCTTC	CASSVEHYGYTF
NA	TRBV7-2	TRBJ2-2	TRBD1	TGTGCCAGCAGAAGGGGGCAGGCCACCGGGGAGCTGTTTTTT	CASRRGQATGELFF
NA	TRBV18	TRBJ1-1	TRBD1	TGTGCCAGCTCTCACGGACAGGGGGCGGCTGAAGCTTTCTTT	CASSHGQGAAEAFF
NA	TRBV2	TRBJ1-6	TRBD1	TGTGCCAGCAGTCGACAGGGTGGAAATAATTCACCCCTCCACTTT	CASSRQGGNNSPLHF
NA	TRBV7-2	TRBJ1-4	NA	TGTGCCAGCAGCTCTACAGGGTTTCCGAATGAAAAACTGTTTTTT	CASSSTGFPNEKLFF
NA	TRBV30	TRBJ1-2	TRBD1	TGTGCCTGTATCGGTGGACAGGGGACCACCGGCTACACCTTC	CACIGGQGTTGYTF
NA	TRBV5-1	TRBJ2-4	TRBD1	TGCGCCAGCAGCCTGGGACAGGGGAACATTCAGTACTTC	CASSLGQGNIQYF
few	TRBV19	TRBJ2-1	NA	TGTGCCAGTAATAGGGGGTCCTCCAATGATAAGCAGTTCTTC	CASNRGSSNDKQFF
NA	TRBV28	TRBJ1-1	NA	TGTGCCAGCAGTTTTAGCAGGGGCACTGAAGCTTTCTTT	CASSFSRGTEAFF
few	TRBV5-1	TRBJ1-1	TRBD1	TGCGCCAGCACGGACAGGGCAGGCACTGAAGCTTTCTTT	CASTDRAGTEAFF
NA	TRBV7-3	TRBJ2-2	NA	TGTGCCAGCAGCTTAACGGGACTGATGAACACCGGGGAGCTGTTTTTT	CASSLTGLMNTGELFF
once	TRBV5-1	TRBJ1-1	NA	TGCGCCAGCAGCTTGTCGGACACGATCAACACTGAAGCTTTCTTT	CASSLSDTINTEAFF
NA	TRBV6-6	TRBJ1-2	NA	TGTGCCAGCAGTTTCTCGAGTGGGGAGTCTTATGGCTACACCTTC	CASSFSSGESYGYTF
NA	TRBV5-1	TRBJ1-4	NA	TGCGCCAGCAGTTTCAAAGGGGCCGGAGATGAAAAACTGTTTTTT	CASSFKGAGDEKLFF
NA	TRBV13	TRBJ2-7	NA	TGTGCCAGCAGCCCGGGACTTTCCAACTACGAGCAGTACTTC	CASSPGLSNYEQYF
NA	TRBV7-2	TRBJ1-1	NA	TGTGCCAGCAGCTTAATTAGCTCAAACTCTGAAGCTTTCTTT	CASSLISSNSEAFF
few	TRBV7-2	TRBJ2-7	TRBD2	TGTGCCAGCAGCTTTAGCGGGGTATACGAGCAGTACTTC	CASSFSGVYEQYF
NA	TRBV7-9	TRBJ1-4	NA	TGTGCCAGCAGCTTAGCAGGAGGTTCTCGGGAAAAACTGTTTTTT	CASSLAGGSREKLFF
NA	TRBV2	TRBJ1-1	TRBD1	TGTGCCAGCATGGACAGGGAGGGTTTCACTGAAGCTTTCTTT	CASMDREGFTEAFF
NA	TRBV29-1	TRBJ2-2	NA	TGCAGCGTTGAAGGGGGCGCCAGGACCGGGGAGCTGTTTTTT	CSVEGGARTGELFF
few	TRBV30	TRBJ1-2	NA	TGTGCCTCGAGTCAGGGCCGGCGGGGCTATGGCTACACCTTC	CASSQGRRGYGYTF
NA	TRBV6-1	TRBJ1-4	NA	TGTGCCAGCAGTGAGAGTAAGGGGGCAACTAATGAAAAACTGTTTTTT	CASSESKGATNEKLFF
NA	TRBV2	TRBJ2-1	TRBD2	TGTGCCAGCAGACGGACTAGCTACAATGAGCAGTTCTTC	CASRRTSYNEQFF
NA	TRBV4-3	TRBJ2-1	NA	TGCGCCAGCAGCCAAGATGCCAGAATTAACTACAATGAGCAGTTCTTC	CASSQDARINYNEQFF
NA	TRBV6-5	TRBJ2-1	TRBD2	TGTGCCAGCAGTCCCTGGCGGGGGGGCCGGAATGAGCAGTTCTTC	CASSPWRGGRNEQFF
NA	TRBV5-1	TRBJ1-4	NA	TGCGCCAGCAGCAAATTCACGGAGAGGCGTAATCCGGGAAAACTGTTTTTT	CASSKFTERRNPGKLFF